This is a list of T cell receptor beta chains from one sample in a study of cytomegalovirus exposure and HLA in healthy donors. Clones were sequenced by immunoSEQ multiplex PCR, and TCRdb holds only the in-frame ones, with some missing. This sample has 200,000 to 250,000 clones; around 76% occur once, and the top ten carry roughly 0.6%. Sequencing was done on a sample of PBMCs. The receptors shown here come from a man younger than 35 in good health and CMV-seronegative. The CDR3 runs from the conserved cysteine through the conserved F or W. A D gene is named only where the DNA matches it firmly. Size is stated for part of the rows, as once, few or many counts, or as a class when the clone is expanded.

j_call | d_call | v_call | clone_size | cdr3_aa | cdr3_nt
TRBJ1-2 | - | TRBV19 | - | CASSPPGERPYGYTF | TGTGCCAGTAGTCCTCCGGGGGAAAGGCCCTATGGCTACACCTTC
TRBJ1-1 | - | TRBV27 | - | CASNTGTRNTEAFF | TGTGCCAGCAATACCGGGACAAGGAACACTGAAGCTTTCTTT
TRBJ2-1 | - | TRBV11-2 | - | CASSLVRSNEQFF | TGTGCCAGCAGCTTAGTACGGTCCAATGAGCAGTTCTTC
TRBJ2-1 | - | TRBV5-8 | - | CASSLERGQFF | TGTGCCAGCAGCCTGGAAAGGGGGCAGTTCTTC
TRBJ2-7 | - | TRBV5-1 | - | CASSLFRGAYEQYF | TGCGCCAGCAGCTTGTTCAGGGGCGCGTACGAGCAGTACTTC
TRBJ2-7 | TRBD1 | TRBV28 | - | CASSNAGTGGYEQYF | TGTGCCAGCAGTAACGCCGGGACAGGGGGCTACGAGCAGTACTTC
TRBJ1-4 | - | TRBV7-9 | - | CASSLDRQNEKLFF | TGTGCCAGCAGCTTAGACAGACAAAATGAAAAACTGTTTTTT
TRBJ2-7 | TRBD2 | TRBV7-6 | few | CASSLTLRSASGRFTAYEQYF | TGTGCCAGCAGCTTAACTCTGCGTTCGGCTAGCGGGAGGTTTACTGCCTACGAGCAGTACTTC
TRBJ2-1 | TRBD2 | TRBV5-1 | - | CASSLAGGYGEQFF | TGCGCCAGCAGCTTGGCGGGAGGGTACGGTGAGCAGTTCTTC
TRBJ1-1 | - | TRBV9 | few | CASSVGGVMNTEAFF | TGTGCCAGCAGCGTAGGGGGGGTTATGAACACTGAAGCTTTCTTT
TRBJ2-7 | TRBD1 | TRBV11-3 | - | CASSLDRDRGYEQYF | TGTGCCAGCAGCCTCGACCGGGACAGGGGTTACGAGCAGTACTTC
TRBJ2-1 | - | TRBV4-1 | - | CASSQPGWVPGLNEQFF | TGCGCCAGCAGCCAACCCGGGTGGGTGCCCGGTCTCAATGAGCAGTTCTTC
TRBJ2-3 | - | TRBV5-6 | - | CASSFRGSADTQYF | TGTGCCAGCAGCTTTAGGGGGAGTGCAGATACGCAGTATTTT
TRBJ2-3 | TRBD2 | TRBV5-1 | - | CASSLGLAGVFDTQYF | TGCGCCAGCAGCTTGGGACTAGCGGGAGTGTTCGATACGCAGTATTTT
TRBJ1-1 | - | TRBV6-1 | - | CASEQGSQAFF | TGTGCCAGCGAGCAGGGATCTCAAGCTTTCTTT
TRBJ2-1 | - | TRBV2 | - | CASSARESSYNEQFF | TGTGCCAGCAGTGCCCGGGAAAGCTCCTACAATGAGCAGTTCTTC
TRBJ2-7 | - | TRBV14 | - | CASSQELVPPYEQYF | TGTGCCAGCAGCCAGGAGCTTGTCCCTCCCTACGAGCAGTACTTC
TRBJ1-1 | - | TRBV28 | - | CASSTGMNTEAFF | TGTGCCAGCAGCACAGGGATGAACACTGAAGCTTTCTTT
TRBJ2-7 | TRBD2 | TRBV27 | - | CASRTQSGSLTYEQYF | TGTGCCAGCAGGACCCAAAGCGGGAGCCTTACCTACGAGCAGTACTTC
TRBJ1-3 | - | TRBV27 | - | CASKLPPGSGNTIYF | TGTGCCAGCAAGCTACCTCCGGGTTCTGGAAACACCATATATTTT
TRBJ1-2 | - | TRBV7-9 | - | CASSPYGKEGYTF | TGTGCCAGCAGCCCGTACGGGAAGGAAGGCTACACCTTC
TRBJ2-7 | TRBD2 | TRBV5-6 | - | CASSLGLAGEQYF | TGTGCCAGCAGTTTGGGACTAGCGGGCGAGCAGTACTTC
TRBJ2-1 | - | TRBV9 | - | CASSVGSGTGEQFF | TGTGCCAGCAGCGTGGGTAGCGGAACGGGTGAGCAGTTCTTC
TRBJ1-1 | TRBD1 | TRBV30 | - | CAWGQGTNTEAFF | TGTGCCTGGGGACAGGGTACGAACACTGAAGCTTTCTTT
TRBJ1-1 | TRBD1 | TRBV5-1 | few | CASSPGTANTEAFF | TGCGCCAGCAGCCCGGGGACAGCGAACACTGAAGCTTTCTTT
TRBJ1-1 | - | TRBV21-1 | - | CASSKEDRVETEAFF | TGTGCCAGCAGCAAAGAGGACAGGGTAGAAACTGAAGCTTTCTTT
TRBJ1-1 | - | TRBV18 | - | CASSPTGSNTEAFF | TGTGCCAGCTCACCAACAGGGTCGAACACTGAAGCTTTCTTT
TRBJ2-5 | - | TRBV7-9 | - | CASSSMTVKETQYF | TGTGCCAGCAGCTCGATGACTGTCAAGGAGACCCAGTACTTC
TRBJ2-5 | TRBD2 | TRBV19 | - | CASSIQGGETQYF | TGTGCCAGTAGTATCCAGGGAGGGGAGACCCAGTACTTC
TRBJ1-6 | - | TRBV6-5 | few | CASSYGQLDSPLHF | TGTGCCAGCAGTTATGGACAGTTGGATTCACCCCTCCACTTT
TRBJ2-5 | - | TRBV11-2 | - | CASSDFQETQYF | TGTGCCAGCAGCGACTTCCAAGAGACCCAGTACTTC
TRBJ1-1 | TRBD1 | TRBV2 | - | CASSRGQGGTTEAFF | TGTGCCAGCAGTAGGGGACAGGGCGGTACGACTGAAGCTTTCTTT
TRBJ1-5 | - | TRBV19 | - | CASSIGTVRGPQHF | TGTGCCAGTAGTATAGGGACAGTCCGGGGGCCCCAGCATTTT
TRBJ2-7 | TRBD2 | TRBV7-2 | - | CASSLGLALAYEQYF | TGTGCCAGCAGCTTAGGACTAGCGCTCGCCTACGAGCAGTACTTC
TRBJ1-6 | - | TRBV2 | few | CASSEGSTGYRPLHF | TGTGCCAGCAGTGAAGGGTCAACAGGGTATCGACCCCTCCACTTT
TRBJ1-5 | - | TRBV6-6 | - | CASSRDRQPQHF | TGTGCCAGCAGCAGGGATCGTCAGCCCCAGCATTTT
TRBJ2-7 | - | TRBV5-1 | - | CASSLSGALSYEQYF | TGCGCCAGCAGCTTATCAGGGGCCCTCTCCTACGAGCAGTACTTC
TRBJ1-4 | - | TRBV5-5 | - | CASSLGGGTNEKLFF | TGTGCCAGCAGCTTGGGAGGGGGAACTAATGAAAAACTGTTTTTT
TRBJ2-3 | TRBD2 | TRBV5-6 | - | CASSFPPSGGTYF | TGTGCCAGCAGCTTCCCCCCTAGCGGGGGAACGTATTTT
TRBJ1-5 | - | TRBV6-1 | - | CVSSTRRGPNQPQHF | TGTGTCAGCAGTACACGGAGGGGTCCAAATCAGCCCCAGCATTTT
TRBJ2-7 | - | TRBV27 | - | CASKPGPLSYEQYF | TGTGCCAGCAAACCAGGGCCTCTATCCTACGAGCAGTACTTC
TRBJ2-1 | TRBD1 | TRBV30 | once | CAWSTGTGDNEQFF | TGTGCCTGGAGTACAGGGACAGGGGACAATGAGCAGTTCTTC
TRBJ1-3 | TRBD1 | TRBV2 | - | CASSEARGLGGNTIYF | TGTGCCAGCAGTGAAGCAAGGGGGCTTGGAGGAAACACCATATATTTT
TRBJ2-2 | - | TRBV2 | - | CASRSSGANTGELFF | TGTGCCAGCAGGAGCTCAGGGGCGAACACCGGGGAGCTGTTTTTT
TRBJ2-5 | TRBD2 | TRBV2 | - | CASRAPTSGQETQYF | TGTGCCAGCAGGGCCCCGACTAGCGGACAAGAGACCCAGTACTTC
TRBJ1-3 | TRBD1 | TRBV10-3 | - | CAIRDRAGNTIYF | TGTGCCATTAGGGACAGGGCTGGAAACACCATATATTTT
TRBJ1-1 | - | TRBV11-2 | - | CASSLDREREAFF | TGTGCCAGCAGCTTAGATCGTGAACGGGAAGCTTTCTTT
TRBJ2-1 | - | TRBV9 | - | CASSVLGGSREQFF | TGTGCCAGCAGCGTACTCGGTGGTTCACGGGAGCAGTTCTTC
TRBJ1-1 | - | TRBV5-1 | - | CASSLGPGSRGTEAFF | TGCGCCAGCAGCTTGGGCCCAGGGTCGAGAGGCACTGAAGCTTTCTTT
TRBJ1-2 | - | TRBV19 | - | CASSIDPGREFGYTF | TGTGCCAGTAGTATAGATCCCGGACGGGAGTTTGGCTACACCTTC
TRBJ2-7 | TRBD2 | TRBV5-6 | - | CASSQKAGVTSEQYF | TGTGCCAGCAGTCAAAAAGCGGGAGTAACGTCCGAGCAGTACTTC
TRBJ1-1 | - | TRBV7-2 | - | CASSLLLRGNTEAFF | TGTGCCAGCAGCTTACTTTTAAGGGGGAACACTGAAGCTTTCTTT
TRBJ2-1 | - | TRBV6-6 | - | CAFGQGNEQFF | TGTGCTTTCGGTCAGGGGAATGAGCAGTTCTTC
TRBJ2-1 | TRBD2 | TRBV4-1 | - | CASSPGGLARHNEQFF | TGCGCCAGCAGCCCTGGGGGACTAGCCCGACACAATGAGCAGTTCTTC
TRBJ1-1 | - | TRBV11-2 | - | CASSLGMGGGTEAFF | TGTGCCAGCAGCTTAGGCATGGGTGGAGGGACTGAAGCTTTCTTT
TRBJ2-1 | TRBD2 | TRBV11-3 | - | CASSLDLPSGRQFF | TGTGCCAGCAGCTTAGATCTCCCTAGCGGGAGGCAGTTCTTC
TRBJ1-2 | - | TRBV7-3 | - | CASSLRPGSSRGYTF | TGTGCCAGCAGCTTAAGACCCGGGAGTAGTCGTGGCTACACCTTC
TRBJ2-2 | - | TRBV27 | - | CASSLSLGAARELFF | TGTGCCAGCAGTTTATCTCTGGGGGCTGCGAGGGAGCTGTTTTTT
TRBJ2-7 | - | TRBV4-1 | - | CASSQEKRVEGYEQYF | TGCGCCAGCAGCCAAGAGAAGAGGGTTGAAGGCTACGAGCAGTACTTC